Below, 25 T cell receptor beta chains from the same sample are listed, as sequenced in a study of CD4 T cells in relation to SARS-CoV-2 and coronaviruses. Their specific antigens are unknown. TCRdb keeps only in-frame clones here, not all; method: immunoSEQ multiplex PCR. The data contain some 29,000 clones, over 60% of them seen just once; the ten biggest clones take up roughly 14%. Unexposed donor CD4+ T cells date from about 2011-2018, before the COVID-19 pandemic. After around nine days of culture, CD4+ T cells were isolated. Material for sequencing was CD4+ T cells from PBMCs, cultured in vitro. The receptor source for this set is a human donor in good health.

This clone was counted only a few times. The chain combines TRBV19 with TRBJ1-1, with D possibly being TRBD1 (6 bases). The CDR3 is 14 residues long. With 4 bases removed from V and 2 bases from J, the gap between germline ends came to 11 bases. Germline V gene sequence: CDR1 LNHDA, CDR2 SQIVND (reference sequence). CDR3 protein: CASSTDRVNTEAFF. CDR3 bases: TGTGCCAGTAGTACGGACAGAGTTAACACTGAAGCTTTCTTT.

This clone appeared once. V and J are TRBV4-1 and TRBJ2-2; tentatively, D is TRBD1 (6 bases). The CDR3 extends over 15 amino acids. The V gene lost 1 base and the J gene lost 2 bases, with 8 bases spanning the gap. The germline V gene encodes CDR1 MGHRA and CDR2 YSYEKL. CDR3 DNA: TGCGCCAGCAGCCAAGGGACAGCTAACACCGGGGAGCTGTTTTTT. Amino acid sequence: CASSQGTANTGELFF.

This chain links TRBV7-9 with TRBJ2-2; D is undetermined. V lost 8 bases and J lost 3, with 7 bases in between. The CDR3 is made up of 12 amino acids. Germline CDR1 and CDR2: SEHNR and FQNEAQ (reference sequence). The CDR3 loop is CASDTYTGELFF. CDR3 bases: TGTGCCAGCGACACATACACCGGGGAGCTGTTTTTT.

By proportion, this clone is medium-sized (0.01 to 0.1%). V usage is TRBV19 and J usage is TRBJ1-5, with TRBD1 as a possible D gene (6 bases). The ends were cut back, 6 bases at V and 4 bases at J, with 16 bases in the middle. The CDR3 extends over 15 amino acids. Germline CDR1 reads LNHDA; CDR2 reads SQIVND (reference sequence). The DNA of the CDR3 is TGTGCCAGTAGCCCGGGGGGGGCAGAAAATCAGCCCCAGCATTTT. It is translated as CASSPGGAENQPQHF.

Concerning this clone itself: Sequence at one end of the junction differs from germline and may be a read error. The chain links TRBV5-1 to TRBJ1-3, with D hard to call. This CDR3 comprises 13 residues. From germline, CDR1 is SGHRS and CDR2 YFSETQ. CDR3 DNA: TGCGCCAGCAGCCCAGGCGGCCTTTACACCGTATATTTT. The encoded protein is CASSPGGLYTVYF. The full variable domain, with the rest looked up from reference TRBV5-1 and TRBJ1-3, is KAGVTQTPRYLIKTRGQQVTLSCSPISGHRSVSWYQQTPGQGLQFLFEYFSETQRNKGNFPGRFSGRQFSNSRSEMNVSTLELGDSALYLCASSPGGLYTVYFGEGSWLTVV.

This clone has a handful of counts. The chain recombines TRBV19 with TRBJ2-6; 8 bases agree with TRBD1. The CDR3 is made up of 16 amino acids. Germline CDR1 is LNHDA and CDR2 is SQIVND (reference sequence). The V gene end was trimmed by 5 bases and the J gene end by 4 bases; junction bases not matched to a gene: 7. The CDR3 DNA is TGTGCCAGTAGTCGGACAGGGAATGCAGGGGCCAACGTCCTGACTTTC. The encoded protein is CASSRTGNAGANVLTF.

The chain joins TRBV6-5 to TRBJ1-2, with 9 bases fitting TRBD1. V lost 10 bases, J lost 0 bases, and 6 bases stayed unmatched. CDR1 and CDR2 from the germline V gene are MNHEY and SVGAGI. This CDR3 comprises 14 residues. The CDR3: CATRDRETNYGYTF. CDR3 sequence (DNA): TGTGCCACCCGGGACAGGGAAACTAACTATGGCTACACCTTC.

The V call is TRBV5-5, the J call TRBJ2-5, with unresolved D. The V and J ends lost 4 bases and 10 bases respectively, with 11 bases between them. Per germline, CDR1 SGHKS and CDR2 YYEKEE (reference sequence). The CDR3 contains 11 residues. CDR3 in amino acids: CASSEHRDQYF. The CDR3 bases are TGTGCCAGCAGCGAACACCGAGACCAGTACTTC.

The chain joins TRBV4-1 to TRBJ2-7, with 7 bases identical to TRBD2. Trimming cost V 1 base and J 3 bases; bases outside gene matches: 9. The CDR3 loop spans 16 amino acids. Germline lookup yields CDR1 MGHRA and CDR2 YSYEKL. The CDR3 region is CASSQVRGGSSYEQYF. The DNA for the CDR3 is TGCGCCAGCAGCCAAGTTCGAGGCGGGAGTAGCTACGAGCAGTACTTC.

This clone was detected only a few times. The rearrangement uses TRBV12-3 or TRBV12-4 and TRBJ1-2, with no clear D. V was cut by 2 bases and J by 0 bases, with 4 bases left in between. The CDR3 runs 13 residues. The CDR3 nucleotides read TGTGCCAGCAGTTTACAAGCTAACTATGGCTACACCTTC. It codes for CASSLQANYGYTF.

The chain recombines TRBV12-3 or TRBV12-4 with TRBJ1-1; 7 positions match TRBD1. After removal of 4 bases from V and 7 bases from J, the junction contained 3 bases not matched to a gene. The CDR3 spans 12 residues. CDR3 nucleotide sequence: TGTGCCAGCAGTTGGACAGGAAATGAAGCTTTCTTT. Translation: CASSWTGNEAFF.

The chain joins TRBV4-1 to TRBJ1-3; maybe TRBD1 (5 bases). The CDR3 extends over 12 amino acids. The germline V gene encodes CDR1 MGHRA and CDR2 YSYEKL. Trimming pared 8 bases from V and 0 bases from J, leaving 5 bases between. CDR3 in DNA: TGCGCCAGCGGGGGCTCTGGAAACACCATATATTTT. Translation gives CASGGSGNTIYF.

CDR3 region: CASSPNWGEGYTF. The CDR3 coding sequence is TGTGCCAGCAGCCCTAATTGGGGCGAGGGCTACACCTTC. The gene calls are TRBV7-2 and TRBJ1-2; tentative D call: TRBD1 (5 bases). Trimming pared 5 bases from V and 8 bases from J, leaving 15 bases between. This CDR3 has 13 amino acids. Germline loops: CDR1 SGHTA, CDR2 FQGNSA.

The CDR3 loop is CASSHGAGVVTGELFF. CDR3 in DNA: TGTGCCAGCAGCCACGGGGCGGGAGTTGTCACCGGGGAGCTGTTTTTT. The chain joins TRBV11-3 to TRBJ2-2; 7 bases line up with TRBD2. With V trimmed by 5 bases and J by 4 bases, 10 bases remained unmatched. The CDR3 totals 16 residues. Germline-derived CDR1 and CDR2 are SGHNT and YENEEA.

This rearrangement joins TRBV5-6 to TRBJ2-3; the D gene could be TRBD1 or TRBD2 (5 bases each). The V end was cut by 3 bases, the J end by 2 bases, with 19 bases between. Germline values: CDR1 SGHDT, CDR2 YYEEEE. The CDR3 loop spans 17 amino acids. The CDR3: CASSSLRGGFDTDTQYF. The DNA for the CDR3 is TGTGCCAGCAGCTCCCTTCGGGGCGGATTCGACACAGATACGCAGTATTTT.

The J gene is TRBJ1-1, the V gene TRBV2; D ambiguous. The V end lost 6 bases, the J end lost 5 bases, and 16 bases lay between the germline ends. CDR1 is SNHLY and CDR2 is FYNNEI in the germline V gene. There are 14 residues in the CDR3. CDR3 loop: CASSTKTGFTEAFF. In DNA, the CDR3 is TGTGCCAGCAGCACTAAAACTGGGTTTACTGAAGCTTTCTTT. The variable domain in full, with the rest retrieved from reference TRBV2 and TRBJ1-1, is EPEVTQTPSHQVTQMGQEVILRCVPISNHLYFYWYRQILGQKVEFLVSFYNNEISEKSEIFDDQFSVERPDGSNFTLKIRSTKLEDSAMYFCASSTKTGFTEAFFGQGTRLTVV.

The CDR3 spells CSASQDNGGNTIYF. The CDR3 bases are TGCAGTGCTAGTCAAGACAATGGGGGAAACACCATATATTTT. The chain couples TRBV20-1 to TRBJ1-3; no clear D gene. From germline, CDR1 is DFQATT and CDR2 SNEGSKA (reference sequence). This CDR3 has 14 residues. V was trimmed by 3 bases and J by 4 bases, leaving 13 bases between them.

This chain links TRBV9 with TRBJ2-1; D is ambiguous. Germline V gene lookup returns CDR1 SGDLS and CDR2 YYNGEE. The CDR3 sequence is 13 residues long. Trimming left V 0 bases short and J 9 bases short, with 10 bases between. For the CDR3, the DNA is TGTGCCAGCAGCGTAGAGTTAGGAACTGAGCAGTTCTTC. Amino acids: CASSVELGTEQFF.

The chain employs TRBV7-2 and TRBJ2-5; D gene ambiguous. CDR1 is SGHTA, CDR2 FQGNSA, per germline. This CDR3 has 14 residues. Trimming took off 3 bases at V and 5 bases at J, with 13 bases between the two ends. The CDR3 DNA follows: TGTGCCAGCAGCTTGTCGACACCTCCGGAGACCCAGTACTTC. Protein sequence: CASSLSTPPETQYF.

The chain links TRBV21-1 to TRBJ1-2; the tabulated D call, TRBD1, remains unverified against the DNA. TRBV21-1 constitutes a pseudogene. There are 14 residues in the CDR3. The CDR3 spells CANNRRALRGGYTF. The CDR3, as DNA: TGTGCCAACAACAGACGCGCCTTAAGGGGTGGCTACACCTTC.

The CDR3, as DNA: TGTGCCAGCAGCTTGATAACGTTACAGGGGTTGAACACTGAAGCTTTCTTT. Translation gives CASSLITLQGLNTEAFF. This sequence joins TRBV11-2 and TRBJ1-1; 7 positions match TRBD1. Losses at the gene ends were 3 bases for V and 0 bases for J; bases not matched to a gene: 10. The CDR3 is 17 residues long. Germline-derived CDR1 and CDR2 are SGHAT and FQNNGV.

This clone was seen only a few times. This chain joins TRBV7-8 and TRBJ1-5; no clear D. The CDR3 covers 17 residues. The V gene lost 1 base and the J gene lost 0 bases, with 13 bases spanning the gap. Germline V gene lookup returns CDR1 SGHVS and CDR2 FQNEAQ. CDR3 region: CASSLGRVDYSNQPQHF. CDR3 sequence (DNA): TGTGCCAGCAGCTTAGGAAGGGTAGATTATAGCAATCAGCCCCAGCATTTT. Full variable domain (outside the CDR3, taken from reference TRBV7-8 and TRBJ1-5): GAGVSQSPRYKVAKRGQDVALRCDPISGHVSLFWYQQALGQGPEFLTYFQNEAQLDKSGLPSDRFFAERPEGSVSTLKIQRTQQEDSAVYLCASSLGRVDYSNQPQHFGDGTRLSIL.

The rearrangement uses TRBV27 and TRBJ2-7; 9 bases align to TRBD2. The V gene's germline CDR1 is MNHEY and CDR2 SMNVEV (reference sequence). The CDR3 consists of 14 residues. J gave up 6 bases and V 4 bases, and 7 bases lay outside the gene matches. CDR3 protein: CASSYSGRRGEQYF. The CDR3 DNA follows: TGTGCCAGCAGTTATAGCGGGAGAAGGGGCGAGCAGTACTTC.

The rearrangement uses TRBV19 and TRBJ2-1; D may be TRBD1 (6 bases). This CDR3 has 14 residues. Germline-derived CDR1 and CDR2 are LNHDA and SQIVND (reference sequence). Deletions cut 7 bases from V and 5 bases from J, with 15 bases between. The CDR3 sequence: CASTLVQGNNEQFF. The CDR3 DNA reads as TGTGCCAGTACCCTAGTACAGGGAAACAATGAGCAGTTCTTC.

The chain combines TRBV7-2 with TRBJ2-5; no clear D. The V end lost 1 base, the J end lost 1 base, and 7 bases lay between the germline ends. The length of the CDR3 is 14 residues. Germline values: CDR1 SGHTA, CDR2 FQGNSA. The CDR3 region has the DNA TGTGCCAGCAGCTTAGGGGGTATCCAAGAGACCCAGTACTTC. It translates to CASSLGGIQETQYF.